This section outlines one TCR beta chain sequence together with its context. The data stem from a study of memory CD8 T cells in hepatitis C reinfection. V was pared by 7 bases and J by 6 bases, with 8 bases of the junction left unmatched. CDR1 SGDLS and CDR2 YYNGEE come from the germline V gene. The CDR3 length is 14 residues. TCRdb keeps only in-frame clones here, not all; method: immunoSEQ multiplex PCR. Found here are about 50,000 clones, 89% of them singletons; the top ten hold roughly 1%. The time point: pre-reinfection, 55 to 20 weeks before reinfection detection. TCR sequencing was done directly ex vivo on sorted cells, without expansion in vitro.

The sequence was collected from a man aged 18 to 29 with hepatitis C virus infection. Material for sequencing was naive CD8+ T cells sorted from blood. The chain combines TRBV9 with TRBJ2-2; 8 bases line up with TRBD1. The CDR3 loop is CASSDRDGPGELFF. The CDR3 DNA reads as TGTGCCAGCTCGGACAGGGACGGGCCCGGGGAGCTGTTTTTT.